This T cell receptor (beta chain) was captured by sequencing in a study of early T cells in non-severe SARS-CoV-2 infection (TCRdb year 2021). With regard to the full study: Bulk RNA from unsorted whole blood was used for TCR sequencing, so alpha and beta chains could not be paired. What the work shows at the level of the full study, not this receptor alone: VDJdb matching was skewed toward anti-spike CD8 responses and likely underestimated virus-specific expansions, missing private and CD4 specificities.

This clonotype came up a few times. Its antigen is currently not known. No base quality values were provided; no much bigger clone lies one nucleotide off. The method behind the library was 5' RACE. These reads were obtained on a NextSeq 500. The TCR library protocol attached unique molecular identifiers to individual cDNA molecules to correct for sequencing error and PCR bias. Both TCR alpha and beta chains were sequenced, and tight co-correlation was observed between alpha and beta sequence abundances in each sample. The authors processed their data as follows. V gene, J gene and CDR3 annotation of TCR sequences was performed with Decombinator V4. Expanded TCRs were defined as changing significantly between any two time points under a Poisson model with p below 0.0001. TCR abundances were normalised to the total number of TCRs sequenced per sample and expressed as counts per million. TRAV1-2 paired with TRAJ12, TRAJ20 or TRAJ33 defined MAIT TCRs, while TRAV10 paired with TRAJ18 defined iNKT TCRs. VDJdb, accessed on 1 November 2021, was searched for TCRs annotated for CMV, EBV and SARS-CoV-2, and TCRs annotated for more than one antigen were excluded. The public reads were reprocessed in TCRdb via fastp at Q25 and MiXCR, keeping in-frame beta chains. When rows share a CDR3 protein, they turn into one entry using the most common DNA and genes. The V and J calls, along with clone size, are taken from TCRdb and not from the paper's own processing. For this sample there are more than 60,000 distinct CDR3 sequences; about 12% appear just once. The ten largest clones capture roughly 1.2% of the sample.

At the junction V is shortened by 3 bases and J by 4 bases; bases outside the gene matches: 5. There are 13 amino acids in the CDR3, from cysteine to phenylalanine inclusive. The kept DNA is CDR3 alone, 39 bases in frame from the first base. The germline V gene (reference sequence) gives CDR1 as DFQATT and CDR2 as SNEGSKA. Set within a cohort of healthcare workers in London, UK, this nested case-control study involved weekly PCR testing of nasopharyngeal swabs along with blood sampling. Between 23 and 31 March 2020, the week of the UK lockdown, healthcare workers were enrolled and then followed up weekly for as long as 16 weeks.

The TCR originated in an adult who was a healthcare worker with PCR-confirmed SARS-CoV-2 infection or an uninfected control (not recorded which). The donor label of this sample is uncertain. This specimen was whole blood, taken at baseline. The chain couples TRBV20-1 to TRBJ2-5, with 7 central nucleotides matching TRBD1. The CDR3 reads as follows: CSASKGQRETQYF. The sequenced DNA: TGCAGTGCTAGTAAGGGACAGCGAGAGACCCAGTACTTC.